The 7 T cell receptor beta chains in this list originate from one sample, sequenced in a study of blood T cell repertoires in COVID-19. Measured with immunoSEQ multiplex PCR; TCRdb has only the in-frame clones, and not every one. Among approximately 380,000 clones listed, just over 90% were seen once. The sequenced sample was PBMCs or T cells enriched from blood (not recorded which). The receptors here all came from a woman aged 40 to 50 who had been exposed to COVID-19.

In its sample, this clone was seen once. The rearrangement joins TRBV5-4 to TRBJ1-2, with 9 bases fitting TRBD1. The germline gives CDR1 SGHNT, CDR2 YYREEE (reference sequence). The V and J ends lost 5 bases and 6 bases, in that order; junction bases with no gene match: 8. The CDR3 sequence is 14 residues long. In nucleotides, the CDR3 is TGTGCCAGCAGTCCTACAGGGGGCTCAGATGGCTACACCTTC. Its translation: CASSPTGGSDGYTF.

This clone has a single count. The gene calls are TRBV10-1 and TRBJ1-1; D gene ambiguous. There are 14 residues in the CDR3. The V gene's germline CDR1 is WNHNN and CDR2 SYGVQD (reference sequence). The V end was cut by 1 base, the J end by 4 bases, with 10 bases between. This chain's CDR3 is CASSEFPGITEAFF. DNA of the CDR3: TGCGCCAGCAGTGAGTTTCCGGGGATCACTGAAGCTTTCTTT.

V and J are TRBV27 and TRBJ2-1, with D tentatively TRBD1 (7 bases). Germline V gene data show CDR1 as MNHEY and CDR2 as SMNVEV (reference sequence). The ends were cut back, 7 bases at V and 0 bases at J, with 19 bases in the middle. This CDR3 spans 17 amino acids. The CDR3 DNA reads TGTGCCAGCAACACAGGGGTGGGGGGTAGCTCCTACAATGAGCAGTTCTTC. Its translation is CASNTGVGGSSYNEQFF.

This clone was observed a handful of times. The gene calls are TRBV30 and TRBJ1-5; 10 positions match TRBD1. The V segment lost 1 base and the J segment 6 bases; nucleotides outside the gene matches: 0. The CDR3 is 13 residues long. Per the germline V gene, CDR1 is GTSNPN and CDR2 is SVGIG (reference sequence). CDR3 sequence: CAWSGTGGQPQHF. The CDR3 DNA follows: TGTGCCTGGAGTGGGACAGGGGGTCAGCCCCAGCATTTT.

The chain carries TRBV30 and TRBJ2-1, with TRBD2 identical over 8 bases. In germline, CDR1 is GTSNPN, CDR2 SVGIG (reference sequence). V shed 2 bases and J 7 bases; nucleotides not matched to a gene: 4. The CDR3 has 13 amino acids. CDR3 sequence: CAWSRAGANEQFF. CDR3 nucleotides: TGTGCCTGGAGTAGAGCGGGAGCAAATGAGCAGTTCTTC.

This chain joins TRBV6-5 and TRBJ2-5; tentative D call: TRBD1 (6 bases). Germline CDR1 reads MNHEY; CDR2 reads SVGAGI. V was trimmed by 7 bases and J by 5 bases, leaving 17 bases between them. The CDR3 has 14 amino acids. Written as DNA, the CDR3 is TGTGCCAGCACTACCCTACAGGGCCGGGAGACCCAGTACTTC. Its protein product is CASTTLQGRETQYF.

This chain joins TRBV7-9 and TRBJ1-1; D gene uncertain. The CDR3 runs to 14 residues. V shed 4 bases and J shed 4 bases, with 13 bases lying between them. Germline loops: CDR1 SEHNR, CDR2 FQNEAQ (reference sequence). CDR3 residues: CASSYPRVTTEAFF. In DNA, the CDR3 is TGTGCCAGCAGCTACCCACGGGTGACCACTGAAGCTTTCTTT.